Presented here are 22 T cell receptor beta chains from one specimen sequenced in a study of blood T cell repertoires in COVID-19 (dated by TCRdb to between 2020 and 2021). Libraries were built with the immunoSEQ multiplex PCR assay. The source is immuneACCESS, and TCRdb retained only in-frame sequences with V and J called. Part of the clones is not carried over; for the studies checked, unresolved V genes explain less than half of this, and the remainder is unexplained. This sample is represented by about 170,000 clones; 85% of them were singletons. The ten most abundant clones make up approximately 7.6% of the sample. The sample was peripheral blood. These receptors originate from a woman older than 75 with COVID-19, enrolled during active disease.

This chain uses TRBV5-8 with TRBJ2-7; tentatively, D is TRBD1 (6 bases). Looked up from germline, CDR1 is SGHTS and CDR2 is YDEGEE. Trimming took 4 bases from V and 3 from J, leaving 20 bases between them. The CDR3 has 16 residues. Here the CDR3 DNA reads TGTGCCAGCAGCCCGGGACAAAGAGGAAACCGCTACGAGCAGTACTTC. Its translation: CASSPGQRGNRYEQYF.

This chain connects TRBV6-5 to TRBJ2-3, with a tentative D call TRBD1 (5 bases). V dropped 7 bases and J dropped 0 bases, with 14 bases sitting between them. CDR1 and CDR2 from the germline V gene are MNHEY and SVGAGI. There are 15 residues in the CDR3. The CDR3 reads CASTERGPSTDTQYF. The CDR3 DNA sequence: TGTGCCAGCACCGAAAGGGGTCCAAGCACAGATACGCAGTATTTT.

The chain uses TRBV10-3 and TRBJ2-5; 7 nucleotides align to TRBD1. Trimming at V came to 6 bases and at J to 3 bases, leaving 1 base not matched to a gene. Germline CDR1 and CDR2: ENHRY and SYGVKD. The CDR3 is 12 residues long. In DNA form, the CDR3 reads TGTGCCATCAGGGGGACAGAAGAGACCCAGTACTTC. It codes for CAIRGTEETQYF.

This clone occurred once. J is TRBJ1-2 and V is TRBV7-9; 7 nucleotides agree with TRBD1. CDR1 is SEHNR, CDR2 FQNEAQ, per germline (reference sequence). Trimming took 3 bases from V and 6 from J; bases not matched to a gene: 10. The CDR3 runs 15 residues. The CDR3 here is CASSFRQGVSNGYTF. CDR3 DNA: TGTGCCAGCAGCTTTCGACAGGGAGTCAGCAATGGCTACACCTTC.

This chain links TRBV2 with TRBJ1-4; D unresolved. Looked up from germline, CDR1 is SNHLY and CDR2 is FYNNEI. The CDR3 consists of 14 residues. Trimming removed 8 bases from V and 8 bases from J, with 18 bases in between. The CDR3 is CASGQEAGGEKLFF. CDR3 coding DNA: TGTGCCAGCGGCCAGGAGGCAGGAGGAGAAAAACTGTTTTTT.

This chain links TRBV2 with TRBJ2-3; D remains unclear. This CDR3 is built from 13 residues. Trimming left V 6 bases short and J 0 bases short, with 7 bases between. Germline CDR1 reads SNHLY; CDR2 reads FYNNEI. The CDR3 DNA is TGTGCCAGCAGGAGTCGGAGCACAGATACGCAGTATTTT. Translated: CASRSRSTDTQYF.

In its sample, this clone was seen once. The chain employs TRBV7-8 and TRBJ1-6, with unresolved D. The germline CDR1 and CDR2 sequences are SGHVS and FQNEAQ. This CDR3 comprises 19 residues. V lost 2 bases to trimming and J lost 3 bases, with 20 bases between them. The CDR3: CASSLKSSPGSIYNSPLHF. The CDR3 DNA reads TGTGCCAGCAGCTTAAAGAGCAGTCCGGGGTCTATCTATAATTCACCCCTCCACTTT.

V is TRBV6-1 and J is TRBJ1-2; a possible D gene is TRBD1 (5 bases). Trimming stripped 3 bases from V and 6 bases from J, with 11 bases between. The CDR3 totals 13 residues. Germline loops: CDR1 MNHNS, CDR2 SASEGT. The CDR3 DNA sequence: TGTGCCAGCAGTGAGGGGGGAAGGGATGGCTACACCTTC. Amino acid sequence: CASSEGGRDGYTF.

The CDR3 region is CASSSQGAPNYGYTF. CDR3 nucleotides: TGTGCCAGCAGTTCTCAGGGCGCACCTAACTATGGCTACACCTTC. The chain couples TRBV6-5 to TRBJ1-2, with TRBD1 as a possible D gene (5 bases). The germline CDR1 and CDR2 sequences are MNHEY and SVGAGI. This CDR3 comprises 15 residues. Trimming took off 4 bases at V and 0 bases at J, with 12 bases between the two ends.

This rearrangement joins TRBV28 to TRBJ2-6; D call uncertain. V was shortened by 4 bases and J by 0 bases, with 10 bases between the two germline ends. From germline, CDR1 is MDHEN and CDR2 SYDVKM. CDR3 size: 16 residues. CDR3 sequence (DNA): TGTGCCAGCAGTTCAGAAGCGCTCTCTGGGGCCAACGTCCTGACTTTC. Translated: CASSSEALSGANVLTF.

This clone was detected a few times. The chain links TRBV9 to TRBJ2-2, with D possibly matching TRBD1 (5 bases). V was cut by 7 bases and J by 0 bases, with 10 bases left in between. The CDR3 runs 14 residues. Germline CDR1 reads SGDLS; CDR2 reads YYNGEE. This CDR3 reads CASGARTNTGELFF. CDR3 nucleotide sequence: TGTGCCAGCGGGGCCAGGACGAACACCGGGGAGCTGTTTTTT.

The chain recombines TRBV10-3 with TRBJ1-1; a possible D gene is TRBD1 (5 bases). Germline CDR1 ENHRY, CDR2 SYGVKD. This CDR3 comprises 11 residues. V was trimmed by 11 bases and J by 0 bases, leaving 7 bases between them. The CDR3 DNA sequence: TGTGCCTCAGGGATGAACACTGAAGCTTTCTTT. Its protein is CASGMNTEAFF.

V gene TRBV9 combines with J gene TRBJ2-7, with 10 bases matching TRBD2. Trimming at V came to 3 bases and at J to 7 bases, leaving 10 bases not matched to a gene. Germline CDR1 and CDR2: SGDLS and YYNGEE. The CDR3 has 15 residues. CDR3 in DNA: TGTGCCAGCAGCGACCGGGATAGCGGGAGGAATGAGCAGTACTTC. Amino acids: CASSDRDSGRNEQYF. Supplemented by reference TRBV9 and TRBJ2-7, the full variable domain reads DSGVTQTPKHLITATGQRVTLRCSPRSGDLSVYWYQQSLDQGLQFLIQYYNGEERAKGNILERFSAQQFPDLHSELNLSSLELGDSALYFCASSDRDSGRNEQYFGPGTRLTVT.

The V call is TRBV28, the J call TRBJ2-2; TRBD1 is a possible D gene (6 bases). The V end was cut by 3 bases, the J end by 5 bases, with 7 bases between. The germline gives CDR1 MDHEN, CDR2 SYDVKM. The length of the CDR3 is 13 residues. In DNA form, the CDR3 reads TGTGCCAGCAGTTTCACAGGGACCGGGGAGCTGTTTTTT. Protein: CASSFTGTGELFF.

This chain joins TRBV25-1 and TRBJ1-1; 9 bases line up with TRBD1. The length of the CDR3 is 14 residues. Per the germline V gene, CDR1 is MGHDK and CDR2 is SYGVNS. V lost 5 bases and J lost 5; bases outside the gene matches: 6. The CDR3 loop is CASSIQGARTEAFF. The CDR3 coding sequence is TGTGCCAGCAGTATACAGGGGGCGCGGACTGAAGCTTTCTTT.

The J gene is TRBJ1-5, the V gene TRBV5-6, with D tentatively TRBD1 (6 bases). The germline V and J ends were trimmed by 5 bases and 4 bases, with 13 bases remaining between them. Looked up from germline, CDR1 is SGHDT and CDR2 is YYEEEE. CDR3 length: 14 amino acids. CDR3 residues: CASRKRDNNQPQHF. CDR3 sequence (DNA): TGTGCCAGCAGGAAAAGGGACAATAATCAGCCCCAGCATTTT.

V is TRBV10-3 and J is TRBJ2-3; no reliable D call. Per germline, CDR1 ENHRY and CDR2 SYGVKD. The CDR3 is made up of 16 amino acids. The V end was cut by 2 bases, the J end by 2 bases, with 14 bases between. For the CDR3, the DNA is TGTGCCATCAGTGAGCCCGCGGAAGGATTCACAGATACGCAGTATTTT. Residues: CAISEPAEGFTDTQYF.

This clone has a single count. The chain carries TRBV6-5 and TRBJ1-1, with no clear D. The CDR3 spans 14 residues. CDR1 MNHEY and CDR2 SVGAGI come from the germline V gene. Deletions cut 7 bases from V and 0 bases from J, with 12 bases between. For the CDR3, the DNA is TGTGCCAGCACTACCGGGAGACTGAACACTGAAGCTTTCTTT. Amino acids: CASTTGRLNTEAFF.

CDR3 protein: CASSPAWDIGNTIYF. The CDR3, as DNA: TGTGCCAGCAGCCCAGCCTGGGACATTGGAAACACCATATATTTT. The rearrangement joins TRBV9 to TRBJ1-3, with a weak D call TRBD1 (6 bases). Germline CDR1 is SGDLS and CDR2 is YYNGEE. Between the trimmed V and J ends, which lost 4 bases and 3 bases, there was a span of 14 bases. CDR3 size: 15 residues.

The chain has TRBV18 and TRBJ1-1; D possibly corresponds to TRBD1 (6 bases). CDR1 and CDR2 from the germline V gene are KGHSH and LQKENI. V lost 3 bases to trimming and J lost 1 base, with 12 bases between them. This CDR3 is built from 15 residues. This chain's CDR3 is CASSPSPGQNTEAFF. The CDR3 coding sequence is TGTGCCAGCTCACCCTCCCCGGGACAGAACACTGAAGCTTTCTTT.

The chain employs TRBV7-2 and TRBJ1-5; 7 nucleotides align to TRBD1. With 5 bases clipped from V and 4 bases from J, the junction kept 5 bases outside the gene matches. The germline gives CDR1 SGHTA, CDR2 FQGNSA. This CDR3 is 14 amino acids long. The CDR3 region is CASSQTRGNQPQHF. The CDR3 nucleotides read TGTGCCAGCAGCCAAACCAGGGGGAATCAGCCCCAGCATTTT. Using reference TRBV7-2 and TRBJ1-5 for the parts outside the CDR3, the full variable domain is GAGVSQSPSNKVTEKGKDVELRCDPISGHTALYWYRQSLGQGLEFLIYFQGNSAPDKSGLPSDRFSAERTGGSVSTLTIQRTQQEDSAVYLCASSQTRGNQPQHFGDGTRLSIL.

The chain carries TRBV19 and TRBJ1-2; TRBD1 agrees at 8 bases. The junction had 14 bases not matched to a gene; V was cut back by 6 bases and J by 8 bases. In germline, CDR1 is LNHDA, CDR2 SQIVND (reference sequence). The CDR3 has 15 residues. This chain's CDR3 is CASRKVRQGYVGYTF. In nucleotides, the CDR3 is TGTGCCAGTAGGAAAGTTCGACAGGGGTATGTGGGCTACACCTTC.